This T cell receptor (beta chain) was recovered during a study of blood T cell repertoires in COVID-19. Study-wide context: Sources were T cells, B-cell-depleted T cells, or PBMCs; the material itself was cDNA or gDNA.

V was pared by 4 bases and J by 4 bases, with 10 bases between. Germline assignment: CDR1 LGHDT and CDR2 YNNKEL (reference sequence). The CDR3 covers 13 residues. Recruits, aged roughly 18 to 100 years, lived in roughly 22 US areas. Cohorts were determined from participant-reported clinical history. Clones were read by immunoSEQ multiplex PCR, and TCRdb kept only the in-frame ones, dropping some. The table has approximately 150,000 clones, 79% seen once. This receptor was identified in a woman in her 70s in a cohort exposed to, infected with or recovered from COVID-19 (not recorded which). The genes are TRBV3-1 (or the pseudogene TRBV3-2) and TRBJ1-1; D may be TRBD1 (6 bases). Sequenced sample: PBMCs or T cells enriched from blood (not recorded which). The CDR3 coding sequence is TGTGCCAGCAGCCGGAGGGGGGGCACTGAAGCTTTCTTT. Amino acids: CASSRRGGTEAFF.